Sequencing of this TCR beta chain was carried out in a study of cytomegalovirus exposure and HLA in healthy donors. Sequencing was performed with immunoSEQ multiplex PCR; in TCRdb, only in-frame clones are kept and a portion is missing. The data contain 150,000 to 200,000 clones, 89% of them singletons. This CDR3 comprises 15 residues. The junction had 10 bases not matched to a gene; V was cut back by 4 bases and J by 7 bases. Sequencing was done on a sample of PBMCs. The receptor's source is a woman under 30 in good health and CMV-seropositive. The gene calls are TRBV6-7 and TRBJ2-1, with 7 bases lining up with TRBD2. TRBV6-7 is known as an ORF, though its function is uncertain. The CDR3 loop is CASSFGGGPGNEQFF. Here the CDR3 DNA reads TGTGCCAGCAGTTTCGGGGGAGGGCCTGGGAATGAGCAGTTCTTC.